This is a list of T cell receptor beta chains from one sample in a study of Graves' ophthalmopathy and Graves' hyperthyroidism. TCRdb processed the multiplex PCR reads anew with MiXCR; each CDR3 protein has one entry. The sample has hundreds of thousands of distinct CDR3 sequences; 22% are singletons. The sample consisted of peripheral blood. These receptors were obtained from a woman in her late teens or twenties with stable Graves' hyperthyroidism. Some clones in this sample may be carry-over from other donors' samples. The CDR3 runs from the conserved cysteine through the conserved F or W. D genes are given only for firm matches. Clone size appears in some rows only: once, few, many, or a class for an expanded clone.

J	D	size	V	DNA	CDR3
TRBJ2-5	TRBD1	-	TRBV28	TGTGCCAGCAGCCGCCGGGACAGGCGAGGAGAGACCCAGTACTTC	CASSRRDRRGETQYF
TRBJ1-1	-	-	TRBV25-1	TGTGCCAGAGCCGGGGAGACCGGGAACACTGAAGCTTTCTTT	CARAGETGNTEAFF
TRBJ2-5	-	few	TRBV7-7	TGTGCTAGCAGCCGGGACATGGAAGAGACCCAGTACTTC	CASSRDMEETQYF
TRBJ2-5	TRBD1	few	TRBV19	TGTGCCAGTAGTATAGATTCTGGACAGGGAAGCTGGGAGACCCAGTACTTC	CASSIDSGQGSWETQYF
TRBJ1-6	-	-	TRBV2	TGTGCCAGCAGGCCCGAAGGGTCCTATAATTCACCCCTCCACTTT	CASRPEGSYNSPLHF
TRBJ2-5	-	many	TRBV20-1	TGCAGTGGTACGGACCTTCAACAAGAGACCCAGTACTTC	CSGTDLQQETQYF
TRBJ1-5	-	many	TRBV30	TGTGCCTGGAGTGAGTCAGGGGTTCAGCCCCAGCATTTT	CAWSESGVQPQHF
TRBJ1-5	-	-	TRBV28	TGTGCCAGCATAGGGGTGAATGAAGGAGGACAGCCCCAGCATTTT	CASIGVNEGGQPQHF
TRBJ1-1	TRBD1	many	TRBV6-2/TRBV6-3	TGTGCCAGCAGCTCCCCACCTCCGACAGGGGGCTTGACTGAAGCTTTCTTT	CASSSPPPTGGLTEAFF
TRBJ2-5	-	many	TRBV28	TGTGCCGCACAGACCTCAGGATCAGAGACCCAGTACTTC	CAAQTSGSETQYF
TRBJ2-5	-	many	TRBV6-5	TGTGCCAGCAGCTACAGAGGAGACCAAGAGACCCAGTACTTC	CASSYRGDQETQYF
TRBJ2-5	-	many	TRBV3-1	TGTGCCAGCAGCTCGGACTTTCGAGAGACCCAGTACTTC	CASSSDFRETQYF
TRBJ1-1	-	-	TRBV12-3/TRBV12-4	TGTGCCAGCAGTTTCTCGAGTTTTGGACAGCTGAACACTGAAGCTTTCTTT	CASSFSSFGQLNTEAFF
TRBJ2-7	-	many	TRBV28	TGTGCCAGCACCGGTGGGTGTGGTGACGAGCAGTACTTC	CASTGGCGDEQYF
TRBJ2-5	-	-	TRBV2	TGTGCCAGCAGTGAAGCGCCACGGCTCGGGGGGACCCAGTACTTC	CASSEAPRLGGTQYF
TRBJ2-5	TRBD2	many	TRBV20-1	TGCAGTGCTAGTAAGCGGGAGAGGGCACAAGAGACCCAGTACTTC	CSASKRERAQETQYF
TRBJ2-5	-	few	TRBV10-1	TGCGCCAGCAGTGAGTCCAGGGGCGCCGAGACCCAGTACTTC	CASSESRGAETQYF
TRBJ2-7	-	many	TRBV20-1	TGCAGTGCTGGACACTGGGGTTCCCACGAGCAGTACTTC	CSAGHWGSHEQYF
TRBJ1-1	TRBD1	-	TRBV6-1	TGTGCCGGCCAACGGACAGGCGCATCTGAAGCTTTCTTT	CAGQRTGASEAFF
TRBJ1-1	TRBD1	many	TRBV12-3/TRBV12-4	TGTGCCAGCAGTTTGAGGGACAGGGAAGCTTTCTTT	CASSLRDREAFF
TRBJ1-2	-	-	TRBV20-1	TGCAGTGCTCCTTCTGAAGGGAACTATGGCTACACCTTC	CSAPSEGNYGYTF
TRBJ2-5	-	many	TRBV7-2	TGTGCCAGCAGCTTAGGCAGCCGGGCCCAAGAGACCCAGTACTTC	CASSLGSRAQETQYF
TRBJ2-1	-	many	TRBV10-3	TGTGCCATCAGTCGACAGAGCTCCTACAATGAGCAGTTCTTC	CAISRQSSYNEQFF
TRBJ2-7	TRBD1	many	TRBV2	TGTGCCAGCAGCGGGACAGGGGAGGGGTACGAGCAGTACTTC	CASSGTGEGYEQYF
TRBJ1-2	-	-	TRBV7-9	TGTGCCAGCAGCTTATCGAAGGAAGACTATGGCTACACCTTC	CASSLSKEDYGYTF
TRBJ2-7	TRBD2	many	TRBV12-5	TGTGCTAGTGGCCTACAACCACTAGCGGGAGGGCCTTTAGAGACCTACGAGCAGTACTTC	CASGLQPLAGGPLETYEQYF
TRBJ1-2	TRBD1	many	TRBV30	TGTGCCTGGAGTAGGGACAGGAGGACCTATGGCTACACCTTC	CAWSRDRRTYGYTF
TRBJ1-5	TRBD1	many	TRBV10-1	TGCGCCAGCAGTGAGGACCGGGACAGATATCAGCCCCAGCATTTT	CASSEDRDRYQPQHF
TRBJ1-5	-	many	TRBV29-1	TGCAGCGTTGAACTAGGTGGCAATCAGCCCCAGCATTTT	CSVELGGNQPQHF
TRBJ2-7	TRBD1	few	TRBV28	TGTGCCAGCAGTTGGGGACAGGGGGCGATCTACGAGCAGTACTTC	CASSWGQGAIYEQYF
TRBJ1-1	TRBD1	many	TRBV6-1	TGTGCCACAGGCAGGGGGCTGACTGAAGCTTTCTTT	CATGRGLTEAFF
TRBJ1-6	-	many	TRBV15	TGTGCCACCAGCAGAGCGAGCGGCTCACCCCTCCACTTT	CATSRASGSPLHF
TRBJ2-2	-	many	TRBV6-5	TGTGCCAGCAGGGGCCGTACCGGGGAGCTGTTTTTT	CASRGRTGELFF
TRBJ1-5	-	many	TRBV7-2	TGTGCCAGCAGCTTATCTCGGGTCGGAAAGGGAAGTCAGCCCCAGCATTTT	CASSLSRVGKGSQPQHF